This T cell receptor beta chain was observed in a study of blood T cell repertoires in COVID-19. Study information: The United States, Italy and Spain were the sources of the acute and convalescent COVID-19 samples.

Produced via immunoSEQ multiplex PCR; TCRdb's table is partial and in-frame only. Of roughly 100,000 clones in the sample, more than 70% were seen once. The CDR3 is made up of 16 amino acids. Germline V gene sequence: CDR1 SGHRS, CDR2 YFSETQ. Trimming pared 0 bases from V and 4 bases from J, leaving 14 bases between. This clone was seen more than once but under ten times. The clonotype was recovered from a woman aged 55 to 70 with acute or convalescent COVID-19. Sequencing was performed on peripheral blood. This sequence joins TRBV5-1 and TRBJ1-3; D not certain. Here the CDR3 reads CASSLGPVTGGNTIYF. CDR3 bases: TGCGCCAGCAGCTTGGGCCCTGTGACCGGGGGAAACACCATATATTTT.